What follows is one T cell receptor beta chain and its context. The data belong to a study of B cell selection in AIRE deficiency. Per the original data handling: Patients' Tregs yielded 5.4x10^4 or so distinct TCRbeta sequences; donors' around 100,000. Clones were read by immunoSEQ multiplex PCR, and TCRdb kept only the in-frame ones, dropping some. That table supplies the V and J calls and clone size; D and trimming were determined from the DNA. The table records 12,000 to 15,000 clones, roughly 91% of them present only once. V lost 4 bases to trimming and J lost 5 bases, with 4 bases between them. This CDR3 is built from 11 residues. From germline, CDR1 is MNHNS and CDR2 SASEGT. The regulatory T cell sort gate was CD4+CD25hiCD127low/negative.

Sequenced material: Tregs sorted from PBMCs. The V gene is TRBV6-1, the J gene TRBJ2-3; the D is unclear. This receptor was obtained from a human donor with AIRE deficiency. The CDR3 loop reads CASSAIDTQYF. CDR3 sequence (DNA): TGTGCCAGCAGTGCTATAGATACGCAGTATTTT.